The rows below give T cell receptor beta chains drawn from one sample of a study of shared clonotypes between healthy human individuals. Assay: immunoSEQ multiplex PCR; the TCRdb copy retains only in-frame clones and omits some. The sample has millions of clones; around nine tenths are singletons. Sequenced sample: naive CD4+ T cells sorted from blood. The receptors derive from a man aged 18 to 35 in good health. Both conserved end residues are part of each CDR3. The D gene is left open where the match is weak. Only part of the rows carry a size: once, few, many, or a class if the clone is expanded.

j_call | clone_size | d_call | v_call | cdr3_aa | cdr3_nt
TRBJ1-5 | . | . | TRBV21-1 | CASSGPRDSSNQPQHF | TGTGCCAGCAGCGGACCCCGGGACAGTAGCAATCAGCCCCAGCATTTT
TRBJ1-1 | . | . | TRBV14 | CASSRNSLEAFF | TGTGCCAGCAGCCGAAACAGCCTTGAAGCTTTCTTT
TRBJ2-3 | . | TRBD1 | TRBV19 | CPQGTGGQDTQYF | TGTCCCCAGGGGACAGGGGGTCAGGATACGCAGTATTTT
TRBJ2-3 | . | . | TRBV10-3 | CAISVGRPDTQYF | TGTGCCATCAGTGTCGGCAGACCAGATACGCAGTATTTT
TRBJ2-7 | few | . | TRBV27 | CASRGTGSSYEQYF | TGTGCCAGCAGGGGGACGGGAAGCTCCTACGAGCAGTACTTC
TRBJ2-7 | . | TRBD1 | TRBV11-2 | CASSRDRVGEQYF | TGTGCCAGCAGCCGAGACAGGGTAGGCGAGCAGTACTTC
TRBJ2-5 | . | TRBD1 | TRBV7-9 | CASSGRGQTQETQYF | TGTGCCAGCAGCGGTAGGGGACAGACACAAGAGACCCAGTACTTC
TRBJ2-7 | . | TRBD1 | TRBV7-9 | CASSLGLRDSHYEQYF | TGTGCCAGCAGCTTAGGACTCCGGGACAGTCACTACGAGCAGTACTTC
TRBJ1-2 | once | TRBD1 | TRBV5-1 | CASSTQEGALGYTF | TGCGCCAGCAGCACACAAGAGGGGGCGCTTGGCTACACCTTC
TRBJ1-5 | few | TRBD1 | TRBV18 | CASSTGQGSQPQHF | TGTGCCAGCTCAACGGGACAGGGGTCTCAGCCCCAGCATTTT
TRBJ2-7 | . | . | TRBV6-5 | CASSYSGRGPSYEQYF | TGTGCCAGCAGTTACTCCGGGCGGGGACCTTCCTACGAGCAGTACTTC
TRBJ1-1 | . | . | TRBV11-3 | CASSLGTKMNTEAFF | TGTGCCAGCAGCTTAGGGACAAAGATGAACACTGAAGCTTTCTTT
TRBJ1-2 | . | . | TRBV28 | CASSLGWGARYGYTF | TGTGCCAGCAGTTTAGGGTGGGGGGCACGCTATGGCTACACCTTC
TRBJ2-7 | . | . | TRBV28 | CASSFEEFREQYF | TGTGCCAGCAGTTTCGAGGAGTTTCGGGAGCAGTACTTC
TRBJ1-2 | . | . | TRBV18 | CASSLTEDYGYTF | TGTGCCAGCTCATTGACAGAGGACTATGGCTACACCTTC
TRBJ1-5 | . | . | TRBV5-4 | CASSSGDQPQHF | TGTGCCAGCAGTTCCGGCGATCAGCCCCAGCATTTT
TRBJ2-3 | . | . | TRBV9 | CASSVDLATDTQYF | TGTGCCAGCAGCGTAGATCTAGCGACAGATACGCAGTATTTT
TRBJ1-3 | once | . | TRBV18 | CASSPSQGNSGNTIYF | TGTGCCAGCTCACCATCGCAGGGGAACTCTGGAAACACCATATATTTT
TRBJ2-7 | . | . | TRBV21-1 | CASSKEDGVCRSYEQYF | TGTGCCAGCAGCAAAGAAGATGGGGTTTGCAGGAGCTACGAGCAGTACTTC
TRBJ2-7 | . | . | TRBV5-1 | CASSIWIGQSSYEQYF | TGCGCCAGCAGCATCTGGATAGGGCAGAGCTCCTACGAGCAGTACTTC
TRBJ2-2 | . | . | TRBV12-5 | CASVRADNTGELFF | TGTGCTAGTGTCAGAGCGGACAACACCGGGGAGCTGTTTTTT
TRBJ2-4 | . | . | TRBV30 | CAWMWKNIQYF | TGTGCCTGGATGTGGAAAAACATTCAGTACTTC
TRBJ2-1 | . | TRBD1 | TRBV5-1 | CASSLEGGSGNEQFF | TGCGCCAGCAGCTTGGAAGGGGGCTCGGGAAATGAGCAGTTCTTC
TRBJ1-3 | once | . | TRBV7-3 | CASSLMGPDRFSGNTIYF | TGTGCCAGCAGCTTAATGGGGCCTGACCGATTCTCTGGAAACACCATATATTTT
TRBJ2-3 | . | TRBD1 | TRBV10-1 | CASRNDRVARDTQYF | TGCGCCAGCAGAAATGACAGGGTGGCTAGGGATACGCAGTATTTT
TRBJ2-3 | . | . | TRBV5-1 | CASSWDRDTQYF | TGCGCCAGCAGCTGGGACCGAGATACGCAGTATTTT
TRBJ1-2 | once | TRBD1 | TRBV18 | CASSPAGQGLYGYTF | TGTGCCAGCTCACCGGCGGGACAGGGTCTCTATGGCTACACCTTC
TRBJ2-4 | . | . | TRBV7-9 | CASRAVAKNIQYF | TGTGCCAGCAGGGCGGTAGCCAAAAACATTCAGTACTTC
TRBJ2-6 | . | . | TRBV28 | CASKGGSSGANVLTF | TGTGCCAGCAAAGGCGGATCCTCTGGGGCCAACGTCCTGACTTTC
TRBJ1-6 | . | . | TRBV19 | CASIKTGVRNSPLHF | TGTGCCAGTATCAAAACTGGGGTGCGGAATTCACCCCTCCACTTT
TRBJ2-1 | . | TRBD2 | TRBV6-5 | CASSYQGTSGLNEQFF | TGTGCCAGCAGTTATCAAGGGACTAGCGGGTTGAATGAGCAGTTCTTC
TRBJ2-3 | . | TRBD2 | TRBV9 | CASSFGLAGGAPDTQYF | TGTGCCAGCAGCTTCGGACTAGCGGGAGGGGCCCCAGATACGCAGTATTTT
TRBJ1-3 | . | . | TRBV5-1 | CASSLGLPESGNTIYF | TGCGCCAGCAGCTTAGGACTGCCCGAATCTGGAAACACCATATATTTT
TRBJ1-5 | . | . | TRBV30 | CAWSVGGSNQPQHF | TGTGCCTGGAGTGTTGGGGGTAGCAATCAGCCCCAGCATTTT
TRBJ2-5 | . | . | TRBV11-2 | CASSLPPGETQYF | TGTGCCAGCAGCCTACCTCCGGGAGAGACCCAGTACTTC
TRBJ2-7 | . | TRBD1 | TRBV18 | CASSPGQGISYEQYF | TGTGCCAGCTCACCGGGACAGGGAATCTCCTACGAGCAGTACTTC
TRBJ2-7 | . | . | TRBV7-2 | CASSPWTASSYEQYF | TGTGCCAGCAGCCCCTGGACAGCCAGCTCCTACGAGCAGTACTTC
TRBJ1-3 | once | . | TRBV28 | CASSLLAGAGNTIYF | TGTGCCAGCAGTTTATTGGCAGGGGCTGGAAACACCATATATTTT
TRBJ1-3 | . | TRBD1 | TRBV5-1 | CASSLQGSLGSSGNTIYF | TGCGCCAGCAGCTTACAGGGGTCTCTCGGCTCATCTGGAAACACCATATATTTT
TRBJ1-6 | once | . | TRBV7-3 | CASIPSADNSPLHF | TGTGCCAGCATCCCCTCGGCGGATAATTCACCCCTCCACTTT
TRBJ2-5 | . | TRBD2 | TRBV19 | CASSTSGQETQYF | TGTGCCAGTAGCACTAGCGGACAAGAGACCCAGTACTTC
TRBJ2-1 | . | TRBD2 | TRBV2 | CASTPGTSLNEQFF | TGTGCCAGCACTCCTGGGACTAGCCTTAATGAGCAGTTCTTC
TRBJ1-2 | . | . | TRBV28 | CASSLDSGALYGYTF | TGTGCCAGCAGTTTAGATTCCGGGGCCCTCTATGGCTACACCTTC
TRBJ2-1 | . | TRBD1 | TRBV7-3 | CASSRGQEHNEQFF | TGTGCCAGCAGCCGCGGACAGGAACACAATGAGCAGTTCTTC